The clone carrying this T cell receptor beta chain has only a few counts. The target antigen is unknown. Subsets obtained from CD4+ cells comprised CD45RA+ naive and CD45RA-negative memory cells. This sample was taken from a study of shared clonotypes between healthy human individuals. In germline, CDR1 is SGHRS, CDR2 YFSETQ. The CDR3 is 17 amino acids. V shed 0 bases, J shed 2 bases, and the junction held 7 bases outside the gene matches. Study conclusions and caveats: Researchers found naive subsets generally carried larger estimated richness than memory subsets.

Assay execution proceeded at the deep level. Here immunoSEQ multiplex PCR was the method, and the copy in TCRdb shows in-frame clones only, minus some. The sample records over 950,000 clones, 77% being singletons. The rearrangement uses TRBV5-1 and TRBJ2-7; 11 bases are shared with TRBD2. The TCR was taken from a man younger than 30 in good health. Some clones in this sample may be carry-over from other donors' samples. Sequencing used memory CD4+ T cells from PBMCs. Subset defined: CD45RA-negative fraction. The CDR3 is CASSLAMTSGVAYEQYF. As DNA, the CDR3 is TGCGCCAGCAGCTTGGCGATGACTAGCGGGGTAGCCTACGAGCAGTACTTC.